This TCR beta chain was observed in a study of blood T cell repertoires in COVID-19. The CDR3 runs 12 residues. V was clipped by 1 base and J by 7 bases, with 7 bases between them. From germline, CDR1 is LGHNT and CDR2 FRNRAP. Study processing details: Estimation of nucleated cell counts was performed using reference gene primer amplification. Here immunoSEQ multiplex PCR was the method, and the copy in TCRdb shows in-frame clones only, minus some. From that table come the V and J calls and clone size; the DNA was used to work out D and trimming. The table includes around 340,000 clones, approximately 89% detected once.

The receptor comes from a woman in her sixties with COVID-19, enrolled during active disease. The sequenced sample was peripheral blood. This sequence joins TRBV12-5 and TRBJ1-1; D is ambiguous. Here the CDR3 reads CASGLAGVEAFF. CDR3 in DNA: TGTGCTAGTGGTTTGGCCGGGGTTGAAGCTTTCTTT.